Listed below are T cell receptor beta chains from one sample, sequenced in a study of OX40 agonist ivuxolimab in advanced cancers. Profiled with immunoSEQ multiplex PCR; TCRdb holds only in-frame clones, not every one. The sample yields roughly 34,000 clones, around 79% seen once. The specimen was CD4+ or CD8+ T cells sorted from blood, collected in a trial of the OX40 agonist ivuxolimab. These receptors were taken from an adult with an advanced solid tumor such as melanoma, head and neck, liver or kidney cancer. The CDR3 runs from the conserved cysteine through the conserved F or W. The D gene is left open where the match is weak. Only part of the rows carry a size: once, few, many, or a class if the clone is expanded.

V gene	clone size	D gene	J gene	CDR3 protein	CDR3 DNA
TRBV11-2	few	-	TRBJ1-1	CASSLRVNTEAFF	TGTGCCAGCAGCTTAAGGGTGAACACTGAAGCTTTCTTT
TRBV11-3	-	TRBD1	TRBJ2-7	CASSDRGRVSYEQYF	TGTGCCAGCAGCGACAGGGGGCGTGTATCCTACGAGCAGTACTTC
TRBV19	-	-	TRBJ1-3	CASKPFYSGTAIYF	TGTGCCAGTAAACCGTTCTACTCGGGAACGGCCATATATTTT
TRBV11-1	once	TRBD1	TRBJ2-7	CASSSTGTGTYEQYF	TGTGCCAGCAGCTCAACCGGGACAGGGACATACGAGCAGTACTTC
TRBV30	-	-	TRBJ1-5	CAWSVFGNSRQPQHF	TGTGCCTGGAGTGTTTTTGGTAATTCGCGTCAGCCCCAGCATTTT
TRBV19	once	TRBD1	TRBJ1-1	CASSTHGQGASPSPATEAFF	TGTGCCAGTTCGACCCACGGGCAGGGGGCAAGTCCTAGTCCGGCGACTGAAGCTTTCTTT
TRBV28	-	-	TRBJ2-7	CASSLSQETSYEQYF	TGTGCCAGCAGTTTAAGCCAGGAAACCTCCTACGAGCAGTACTTC
TRBV1	-	-	TRBJ1-4	CTSSQEVRTVNEKLFF	TGCACCAGCAGCCAAGAAGTCCGGACAGTTAATGAAAAACTGTTTTTT
TRBV29-1	-	TRBD1	TRBJ2-7	CSVEGQTSSYEQYF	TGCAGCGTTGAGGGACAGACAAGCTCCTACGAGCAGTACTTC
TRBV5-1	-	TRBD2	TRBJ2-1	CASSRILAGAINEQFF	TGCGCCAGCAGCAGGATACTAGCGGGGGCGATCAATGAGCAGTTCTTC
TRBV19	-	-	TRBJ1-2	CASRKDYGYTF	TGTGCCAGTAGGAAGGACTATGGCTACACCTTC
TRBV28	-	TRBD1	TRBJ2-1	CASRRDRSYNEQFF	TGTGCCAGCAGAAGGGACAGGTCCTACAATGAGCAGTTCTTC
TRBV19	once	TRBD1	TRBJ1-1	CASWFTGGSEAFF	TGTGCCAGTTGGTTTACAGGGGGCTCTGAAGCTTTCTTT
TRBV19	-	-	TRBJ1-1	CASRELRGLYTEAFF	TGTGCCAGTAGAGAACTTAGGGGTTTGTACACTGAAGCTTTCTTT
TRBV7-9	-	-	TRBJ2-5	CASSSSTRGETQYF	TGTGCCAGCAGCTCATCGACAAGGGGGGAGACCCAGTACTTC
TRBV27	-	-	TRBJ1-1	CASSFVVGTTWNTEAFF	TGTGCCAGCAGTTTTGTGGTTGGGACAACTTGGAACACTGAAGCTTTCTTT
TRBV21-1	once	-	TRBJ1-1	CASSRTGNTEAFF	TGTGCCAGCAGCAGGACAGGGAACACTGAAGCTTTCTTT
TRBV7-9	once	-	TRBJ1-3	CASRQGTSGNTIYF	TGTGCCAGCAGGCAGGGGACCTCTGGAAACACCATATATTTT
TRBV6-1	-	-	TRBJ1-1	CASSARREDTEAFF	TGTGCCAGCAGTGCACGAAGGGAAGACACTGAAGCTTTCTTT
TRBV6-6	-	TRBD2	TRBJ2-5	CASSFGSGAPETQYF	TGTGCCAGCAGTTTCGGGAGCGGGGCCCCAGAGACCCAGTACTTC
TRBV18	-	-	TRBJ1-6	CASSPQASNSPLHF	TGTGCCAGCTCACCACAGGCTTCTAATTCACCCCTCCACTTT
TRBV7-9	few	-	TRBJ1-1	CAGSNTEAFF	TGTGCCGGTTCTAACACTGAAGCTTTCTTT
TRBV4-2	-	TRBD2	TRBJ2-1	CASSTRTSGGGEQFF	TGTGCCAGCAGCACTCGTACTAGCGGGGGGGGTGAGCAGTTCTTC
TRBV5-1	few	TRBD1	TRBJ2-3	CASRGQGSRTDTQYF	TGCGCCAGCAGAGGACAGGGAAGCCGCACAGATACGCAGTATTTT
TRBV5-4	-	TRBD2	TRBJ2-5	CASRPTSGGWETQYF	TGTGCCAGCAGACCTACTAGCGGGGGGTGGGAGACCCAGTACTTC